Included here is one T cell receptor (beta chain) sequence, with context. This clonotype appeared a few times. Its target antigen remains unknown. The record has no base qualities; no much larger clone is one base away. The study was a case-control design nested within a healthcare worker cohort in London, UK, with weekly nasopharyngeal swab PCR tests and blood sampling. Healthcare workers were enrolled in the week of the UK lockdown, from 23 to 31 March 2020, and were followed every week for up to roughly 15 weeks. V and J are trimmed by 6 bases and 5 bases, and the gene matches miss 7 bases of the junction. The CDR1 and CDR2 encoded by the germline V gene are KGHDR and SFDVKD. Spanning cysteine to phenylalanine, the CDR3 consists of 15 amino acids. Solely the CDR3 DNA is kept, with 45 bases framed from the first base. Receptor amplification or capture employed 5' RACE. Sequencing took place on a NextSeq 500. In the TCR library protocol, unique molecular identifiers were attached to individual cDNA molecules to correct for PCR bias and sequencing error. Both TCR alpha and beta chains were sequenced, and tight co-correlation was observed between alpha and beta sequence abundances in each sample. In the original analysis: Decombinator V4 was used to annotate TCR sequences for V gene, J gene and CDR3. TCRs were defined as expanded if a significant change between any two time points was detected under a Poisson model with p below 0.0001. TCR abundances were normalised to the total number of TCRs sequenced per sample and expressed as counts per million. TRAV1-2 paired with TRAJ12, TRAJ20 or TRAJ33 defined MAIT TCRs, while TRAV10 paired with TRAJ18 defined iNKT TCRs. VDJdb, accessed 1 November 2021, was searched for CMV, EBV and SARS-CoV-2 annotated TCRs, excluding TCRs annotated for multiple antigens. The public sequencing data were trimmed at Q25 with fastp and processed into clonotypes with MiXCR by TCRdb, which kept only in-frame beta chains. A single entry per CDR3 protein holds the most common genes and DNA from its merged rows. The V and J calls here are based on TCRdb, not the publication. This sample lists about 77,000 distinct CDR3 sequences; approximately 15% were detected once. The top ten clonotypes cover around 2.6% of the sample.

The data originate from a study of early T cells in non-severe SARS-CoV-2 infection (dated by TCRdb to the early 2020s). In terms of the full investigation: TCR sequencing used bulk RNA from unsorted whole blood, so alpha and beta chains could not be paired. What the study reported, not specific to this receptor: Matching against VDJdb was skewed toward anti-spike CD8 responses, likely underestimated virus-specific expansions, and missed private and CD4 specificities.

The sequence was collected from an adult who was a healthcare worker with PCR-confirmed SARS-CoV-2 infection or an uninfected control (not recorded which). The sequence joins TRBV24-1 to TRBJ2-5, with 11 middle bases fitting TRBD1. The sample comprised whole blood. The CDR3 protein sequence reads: CATSPRTGGGETQYF. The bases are TGTGCCACCAGTCCTCGGACAGGGGGCGGCGAGACCCAGTACTTC.